This T cell receptor beta chain appears in the sequencing data of a study of blood T cell repertoires in COVID-19. Clones were sequenced by immunoSEQ multiplex PCR, and TCRdb holds only the in-frame ones, with some missing. The table has a few hundred thousand clones, around 84% seen once. With 6 bases clipped from V and 1 base from J, the junction kept 2 bases outside the gene matches. The CDR3 contains 14 residues. Germline lookup yields CDR1 SNHLY and CDR2 FYNNEI. Sequencing was carried out using peripheral blood. V usage is TRBV2 and J usage is TRBJ1-4; TRBD1 agrees at 7 bases. This clonotype originated in a woman under 30 with acute or convalescent COVID-19. The CDR3 DNA follows: TGTGCCAGCAGCCGACAGGGAACTAATGAAAAACTGTTTTTT. Amino acids: CASSRQGTNEKLFF.